A selection of T cell receptor beta chains follows, all from one sample in a study of cytomegalovirus exposure and HLA in healthy donors. Some clones are missing from TCRdb's copy, which holds only in-frame ones; the method was immunoSEQ multiplex PCR. The sample yields nearly 200,000 clones, 82% seen once. The sample was PBMCs. These receptors all stem from a boy between 2 and 10 years old in good health and CMV-seronegative. The CDR3 runs from the conserved cysteine through the conserved F or W. Each record gives: D gene, V gene, clone size, J gene, CDR3 protein, CDR3 DNA. A D gene is named only where the DNA matches it firmly. A row's size may be missing; if present it is once, few, many or a size class.

TRBD2	TRBV4-3	.	TRBJ2-3	CASSQASGGRDTQYF	TGCGCCAGCAGCCAGGCTAGCGGGGGGCGGGATACGCAGTATTTT
.	TRBV7-2	.	TRBJ1-1	CASSLRQGRITEAFF	TGTGCCAGCAGCTTACGCCAGGGGCGAATCACTGAAGCTTTCTTT
.	TRBV5-6	.	TRBJ1-2	CASSLGPGDGYTF	TGTGCCAGCAGCTTGGGCCCAGGGGATGGCTACACCTTC
.	TRBV27	.	TRBJ2-1	CASSRTINSYNEQFF	TGTGCCAGCAGTCGGACAATTAACTCCTACAATGAGCAGTTCTTC
.	TRBV7-2	once	TRBJ1-2	CASSLDGWGEDGYTF	TGTGCCAGCAGCTTAGATGGGTGGGGGGAGGATGGCTACACCTTC
TRBD1	TRBV19	.	TRBJ1-1	CASSIILDRVTEAFF	TGTGCCAGTAGTATTATCCTTGACAGGGTCACTGAAGCTTTCTTT
.	TRBV5-1	.	TRBJ1-1	CASSLAFGQGGTEAFF	TGCGCCAGCAGCTTGGCCTTCGGCCAGGGCGGCACTGAAGCTTTCTTT
.	TRBV5-6	.	TRBJ2-7	CASRFLREQYF	TGTGCCAGCAGGTTTCTACGGGAGCAGTACTTC
.	TRBV7-9	.	TRBJ1-2	CSSSFGGGYYGYTF	TGTTCCAGCAGCTTTGGGGGGGGGTACTATGGCTACACCTTC
TRBD2	TRBV7-2	.	TRBJ2-7	CASSLGGLAGTYEQYF	TGTGCCAGCAGCTTGGGGGGACTAGCGGGGACCTACGAGCAGTACTTC
TRBD2	TRBV7-9	few	TRBJ2-5	CASSPSSGGPQYF	TGTGCCAGCAGCCCGTCTAGCGGGGGGCCCCAGTACTTC
.	TRBV19	.	TRBJ1-1	CASIPLGGLTTEAFF	TGTGCCAGTATCCCCTTAGGAGGGTTGACTACTGAAGCTTTCTTT
TRBD1	TRBV6-5	.	TRBJ2-1	CASSSDRGLFGNEQFF	TGTGCCAGCAGTTCAGACAGGGGACTCTTCGGCAATGAGCAGTTCTTC
TRBD2	TRBV9	once	TRBJ2-5	CASSVTGGQETQYF	TGTGCCAGCAGCGTCACCGGGGGGCAAGAGACCCAGTACTTC
.	TRBV6-1	.	TRBJ2-1	CASSEYRTSSYNEQFF	TGTGCCAGCAGTGAGTACAGGACGAGCTCCTACAATGAGCAGTTCTTC
.	TRBV6-5	.	TRBJ2-3	CASSSASTDTQYF	TGTGCCAGCAGTTCCGCGAGCACAGATACGCAGTATTTT
TRBD2	TRBV7-2	.	TRBJ2-5	CASSLAGGGGETQYF	TGTGCCAGCAGCTTAGCGGGCGGGGGGGGAGAGACCCAGTACTTC
TRBD2	TRBV6-4	.	TRBJ2-1	CASSEVPSGGNEQFF	TGTGCCAGCAGTGAGGTCCCTAGCGGGGGGAATGAGCAGTTCTTC
TRBD1	TRBV5-6	.	TRBJ1-6	CASSSGQGNSPLHF	TGTGCCAGCAGCTCGGGACAGGGGAATTCACCCCTCCACTTT
TRBD2	TRBV4-1	.	TRBJ2-1	CASSRTSGGSSYNEQFF	TGCGCCAGCAGCCGAACTAGCGGGGGGAGCTCCTACAATGAGCAGTTCTTC
TRBD1	TRBV6-6	.	TRBJ2-2	CASSRGQGNTGELFF	TGTGCCAGCAGCCGCGGACAGGGCAACACCGGGGAGCTGTTTTTT
TRBD2	TRBV9	.	TRBJ2-3	CASSYGTSGPGTDTQYF	TGTGCCAGCAGCTACGGGACTAGCGGGCCGGGCACAGATACGCAGTATTTT
TRBD2	TRBV19	.	TRBJ2-1	CASSQNSGGFEQFF	TGTGCCAGTAGTCAAAATAGCGGGGGGTTTGAGCAGTTCTTC
.	TRBV9	.	TRBJ2-1	CASSTASREQFF	TGTGCCAGCAGCACTGCTAGCAGGGAGCAGTTCTTC
TRBD1	TRBV6-1	.	TRBJ1-2	CASSEVVGQGLYGYTF	TGTGCCAGCAGTGAAGTAGTAGGACAGGGCCTCTATGGCTACACCTTC
.	TRBV2	.	TRBJ2-2	CASTRTSANTGELFF	TGTGCCAGCACTAGAACGTCTGCGAACACCGGGGAGCTGTTTTTT
TRBD2	TRBV19	.	TRBJ2-7	CATTSGGAINEQYF	TGTGCCACGACTAGCGGGGGGGCCATTAACGAGCAGTACTTC
TRBD1	TRBV19	.	TRBJ1-3	CASSIRTGSGNTIYF	TGTGCCAGTAGTATCCGGACAGGCTCTGGAAACACCATATATTTT
TRBD1	TRBV10-3	few	TRBJ2-7	CAIRSDRAGSEQYF	TGTGCCATCAGGTCGGACAGGGCGGGATCCGAGCAGTACTTC
TRBD2	TRBV6-5	.	TRBJ2-4	CASSPTSGGQYF	TGTGCCAGCAGCCCAACCTCCGGGGGGCAGTACTTC
.	TRBV15	.	TRBJ1-5	CATISPQHF	TGTGCCACCATATCGCCCCAGCATTTT
.	TRBV6-1	.	TRBJ2-7	CASTQDDTSYEQYF	TGTGCCAGCACCCAGGATGACACATCCTACGAGCAGTACTTC
TRBD1	TRBV7-2	.	TRBJ2-7	CASSSPQGAYDEQYF	TGTGCCAGCAGCTCACCACAGGGGGCGTACGACGAGCAGTACTTC
TRBD1	TRBV6-1	.	TRBJ1-4	CASSGHRGTNEKLFF	TGTGCCAGCAGTGGACACAGGGGAACTAATGAAAAACTGTTTTTT
TRBD2	TRBV7-8	.	TRBJ2-3	CASSLSGGLVTDTQYF	TGTGCCAGCAGCTTGAGCGGGGGGTTGGTTACAGATACGCAGTATTTT
.	TRBV7-2	.	TRBJ2-7	CASSPRQGPYEQYF	TGTGCCAGCAGCCCAAGGCAGGGCCCCTACGAGCAGTACTTC
TRBD1	TRBV7-9	.	TRBJ1-1	CASTSRGTVNTEAFF	TGTGCCAGCACCAGTAGGGGGACAGTGAACACTGAAGCTTTCTTT
TRBD1	TRBV5-4	.	TRBJ1-2	CASSLTGQGGLGYTF	TGTGCCAGCAGCTTGACGGGACAGGGGGGCCTAGGCTACACCTTC
TRBD2	TRBV14	few	TRBJ2-7	CASSQGGAGGEQYF	TGTGCCAGCAGCCAAGGAGGGGCGGGGGGCGAGCAGTACTTC
.	TRBV4-3	.	TRBJ2-1	CASSQARGFYEQFF	TGCGCCAGCAGCCAAGCGAGGGGGTTCTATGAGCAGTTCTTC
.	TRBV6-1	.	TRBJ1-1	CASRVFGTVNTEAFF	TGTGCCAGCAGGGTTTTCGGGACTGTGAACACTGAAGCTTTCTTT
TRBD2	TRBV6-5	once	TRBJ2-3	CASSYSSGARTDTQYF	TGTGCCAGCAGTTACTCTAGCGGGGCCCGCACAGATACGCAGTATTTT
.	TRBV4-1	few	TRBJ1-6	CASSQVRSPLHF	TGCGCCAGCAGCCAAGTCCGGTCACCCCTCCACTTT
TRBD2	TRBV10-3	.	TRBJ2-1	CAIRGLAGGYNEQFF	TGTGCCATCAGGGGACTAGCGGGGGGCTACAATGAGCAGTTCTTC
TRBD2	TRBV7-9	.	TRBJ2-7	CASSSTSGLYEQYF	TGCGCCAGCAGCTCGACTAGCGGGTTGTACGAGCAGTACTTC
.	TRBV11-2	.	TRBJ2-3	CASSLFEGGEWTQYF	TGTGCCAGCAGCTTATTCGAGGGGGGGGAATGGACGCAGTATTTT
TRBD1	TRBV7-6	.	TRBJ1-6	CASSPGQGVDSPLHF	TGTGCCAGCAGCCCCGGACAGGGTGTAGATTCACCCCTCCACTTT
TRBD1	TRBV2	.	TRBJ1-4	CASSYRGLSNEKLFF	TGTGCCAGCAGTTACAGGGGGCTCTCTAATGAAAAACTGTTTTTT
.	TRBV18	.	TRBJ2-3	CASSPGLTTDTQYF	TGTGCCAGCTCACCGGGACTGACCACAGATACGCAGTATTTT
TRBD2	TRBV7-9	.	TRBJ2-7	CASSPLAGALSEQYF	TGTGCCAGCAGCCCCCTAGCGGGGGCTTTAAGTGAGCAGTACTTC
.	TRBV4-3	few	TRBJ2-3	CASSQVRGFTDTQYF	TGCGCCAGCAGCCAAGTTCGGGGGTTCACAGATACGCAGTATTTT